The sequence of this T cell receptor (beta chain) was determined in a study of blood T cells in healthy people across ages. The authors ran a second PCR of roughly 6 to 12 cycles using a sample-barcoded 5' primer and a J-beta primer mix. TCRdb re-derived calls from the 5' RACE reads in MiXCR, one entry per CDR3 protein. This table holds more than 600,000 distinct CDR3 sequences, around 25% found once. This clonotype was detected a few times. Germline CDR1 ENHRY, CDR2 SYGVKD. V was pared by 3 bases and J by 8 bases, with 10 bases between. The CDR3 runs to 12 residues. This sample also belongs to another study, concerning T cells of mothers and their children. That report notes: All extracted RNA went into cDNA synthesis, approximately 1.4 ug per 15 ul.

The TCR originated in a boy younger than 18 in good health. This chain joins TRBV10-3 and TRBJ1-2; D gene ambiguous. The sample was blood. In DNA form, the CDR3 reads TGTGCCATCAGTGACGGGGAGAGAGGCTACACCTTC. It yields the protein CAISDGERGYTF.